This TCR beta chain comes out of a study of cytomegalovirus exposure and HLA in healthy donors. The CDR3 is 15 amino acids. J was trimmed by 0 bases and V by 1 base; bases with no gene match: 0. Per germline, CDR1 SGHRS and CDR2 YFSETQ. PCR amplification relied on 60 Vbeta primers (plus 13 Jbeta primers). Method: immunoSEQ multiplex PCR; TCRdb's copy keeps in-frame clones and lacks some. The table includes some 200,000 clones, 76% detected once. Notes on the study in general: TCR beta chains associated with HLA were, in a later analysis, more clonally expanded than equally common others.

This clone was detected a few times. What it binds is not known. This clonotype originated in a man aged 18 to 30 in good health and CMV-seronegative. This chain links TRBV5-1 with TRBJ2-1; 8 nucleotides align to TRBD2. Sequencing was performed on PBMCs. In DNA form, the CDR3 reads TGCGCCAGCAGCTTGACTAGCGGCTCCTACAATGAGCAGTTCTTC. Its translation: CASSLTSGSYNEQFF.